This is a list of T cell receptor beta chains from one sample in a study of shared clonotypes between healthy human individuals. The assay was immunoSEQ multiplex PCR, and TCRdb's table has in-frame clones only and misses some. The table has some 2.3 million clones, about 92% seen once. The sample consisted of naive CD4+ T cells from PBMCs. The receptors originated from a man younger than 35 in good health. Some clones in this sample may be carry-over from other donors' samples. Each CDR3 is given with its conserved first and last residue. Each record gives: CDR3 DNA, CDR3 protein, V gene, J gene, D gene, clone size. The D gene is left open where the match is weak. Some rows mark clone size as missing; the rest say once, few, many or name a class of expanded clone.

TGTGCCAGCAGTGTCCCCAGAATGGGGAACTATGGCTACACCTTC,CASSVPRMGNYGYTF,TRBV28,TRBJ1-2,.,.
TGTGCCAGCAGCCCTGGACAGGGTTCCTACAATGAGCAGTTCTTC,CASSPGQGSYNEQFF,TRBV6-5,TRBJ2-1,TRBD1,.
TGTGCCAGCAGTGCCCTCGCCTACGGGAAGGGCAAAAACATTCAGTACTTC,CASSALAYGKGKNIQYF,TRBV25-1,TRBJ2-4,.,.
TGTGCCAGCACGGCGGCCGGTTCGGGGGAGCAGTACTTC,CASTAAGSGEQYF,TRBV9,TRBJ2-7,.,.
TGTGCCTGGAGCGGAATAAGCACAGATACGCAGTATTTT,CAWSGISTDTQYF,TRBV30,TRBJ2-3,.,.
TGTGCCAGCAGTGTTGCAGAGGGGCGCGGGAGAGGGCTCTACGAGCAGTACTTC,CASSVAEGRGRGLYEQYF,TRBV2,TRBJ2-7,TRBD2,.
TGTGCCAGCAGTTTTTCGGGCGGGGAGCTGTTTTTT,CASSFSGGELFF,TRBV28,TRBJ2-2,.,.
TGTGCCAGCAGCGATCAACCGGGACTAGCGCCCGATCGAGAGCAGTTCTTC,CASSDQPGLAPDREQFF,TRBV7-3,TRBJ2-1,TRBD2,.
TGTGCCAGCAGCTTCAGGACTAGCGGGTATGCCTACGAGCAGTACTTC,CASSFRTSGYAYEQYF,TRBV5-6,TRBJ2-7,TRBD2,.
TGTGCCAGCAGCCTGGGGTCGAGACGGGACGAATTCTTC,CASSLGSRRDEFF,TRBV5-6,TRBJ2-1,.,.
TGCGCCAGCAGCCCAGGGACAGTGGAAAACACCATATATTTT,CASSPGTVENTIYF,TRBV5-1,TRBJ1-3,TRBD1,.
TGTGCCAGCAGTTTAGAGTACATGAACACTGAAGCTTTCTTT,CASSLEYMNTEAFF,TRBV27,TRBJ1-1,.,few
TGTGCCAGCTCACCACCGGGGGTCACTGAAGCTTTCTTT,CASSPPGVTEAFF,TRBV18,TRBJ1-1,.,.
TGTGCCAGCAGTACGACTAGCGGGGCCCCTCAAGAGACCCAGTACTTC,CASSTTSGAPQETQYF,TRBV28,TRBJ2-5,TRBD2,.
TGTGCCAGCACGCGGGCCCGGAGGGGCACAGATACGCAGTATTTT,CASTRARRGTDTQYF,TRBV5-8,TRBJ2-3,.,.
TGTGCCAGCAGCCAGGGACAGACTCAGCCCCAGCATTTT,CASSQGQTQPQHF,TRBV5-6,TRBJ1-5,TRBD1,.
TGTGCCAGCAGTTTTAGCGGGACCTACAATGAGCAGTTCTTC,CASSFSGTYNEQFF,TRBV28,TRBJ2-1,TRBD2,.
TGTGCCAGCAGCTTAACTCCGCCAGGGGGTTCACCCCTCCACTTT,CASSLTPPGGSPLHF,TRBV7-3,TRBJ1-6,TRBD1,.
TGTGCCAGCAGCTTGACAGGGGTGAACACTGAAGCTTTCTTT,CASSLTGVNTEAFF,TRBV5-4,TRBJ1-1,TRBD1,.
TGCGCCAGCAGCTTGGACGGGAGCACAGATACGCAGTATTTT,CASSLDGSTDTQYF,TRBV5-1,TRBJ2-3,.,.
TGTGCCAGCAGTTTCGGGACGCGTCGAGGTCAGCCCCAGCATTTT,CASSFGTRRGQPQHF,TRBV28,TRBJ1-5,.,.
TGTGCCAGCAGGGAAAGGGCCTACTACGAGCAGTACTTC,CASRERAYYEQYF,TRBV2,TRBJ2-7,.,.
TGTGCCAGCAGCTCCCAACATACTAGTCAGCCCCAGCATTTT,CASSSQHTSQPQHF,TRBV7-2,TRBJ1-5,.,.
TGTGCCACCCAAAACCTTGGACAGGGCTACGAGCAGTACTTC,CATQNLGQGYEQYF,TRBV19,TRBJ2-7,TRBD1,.
TGTGCCAGCAGCTTAGGGTACAGGGGGCGTACGGGTAATGAGCAGTTCTTC,CASSLGYRGRTGNEQFF,TRBV11-2,TRBJ2-1,TRBD1,.
TGTGCCAGCAGTTTGGCGGGACAGGGACGTGGGCATGAGCAGTTCTTC,CASSLAGQGRGHEQFF,TRBV28,TRBJ2-1,TRBD1,.
TGCGCCAGCAGCTTTGGGCTAGCGGGAGTATCCTACAATGAGCAGTTCTTC,CASSFGLAGVSYNEQFF,TRBV5-1,TRBJ2-1,TRBD2,.
TGTGCCAGCAAAGGGGGCGGAGAGCAGTTCTTC,CASKGGGEQFF,TRBV6-1,TRBJ2-1,TRBD1,.
TGCGCCAGCAGCTTGATGGGGGTTGCGGCAGAGACCCAGTACTTC,CASSLMGVAAETQYF,TRBV5-1,TRBJ2-5,.,.
TGTGCCAGCAGTAATCCGGGACTAGCGAAAGAGACCCAGTACTTC,CASSNPGLAKETQYF,TRBV6-5,TRBJ2-5,TRBD2,.
TGTGCCAGCGGCGGGAGCGAACCCGAGCAGTTCTTC,CASGGSEPEQFF,TRBV28,TRBJ2-1,TRBD2,.